The following is a T cell receptor (beta chain) sequence with its context. What it binds is not known. This sample stems from a study of cytomegalovirus exposure and HLA in healthy donors. Overall study results and limits: It was assumed in the presence/absence analyses that sequencing depth was roughly uniform across donors. Earlier findings revealed that most TCR beta V segments proved productive either about 90% or about 30% of the time. Within a later analysis, the majority of CMV-associated TCR beta chains appeared HLA-restricted.

PCR used 60 Vbeta primers and 13 Jbeta primers. In the study's own analysis: In a later analysis, the count reached about 80 million unique TCR beta chains, with 10 million to 11 million shared. TCRdb keeps only in-frame clones here, not all; method: immunoSEQ multiplex PCR. That table supplies the V and J calls and clone size; D and trimming were determined from the DNA. This table holds some 140,000 clones. Sequencing was performed on PBMCs. The TCR was taken from a woman aged 55-69 years in good health and CMV-seronegative.

The CDR3 region has the DNA TGTGCCAGTAGTAGGGGGGACAGGTATAGCAATCAGCCCCAGCATTTT. This translates into CASSRGDRYSNQPQHF. The genes are TRBV19 and TRBJ1-5, with 8 bases fitting TRBD1. The J segment lost 0 bases and the V segment lost 4 bases, leaving 5 bases of the junction unmatched. CDR3 length equals 16 residues. Germline V gives CDR1 LNHDA, CDR2 SQIVND (reference sequence).